This T cell receptor beta chain was found in a study of control samples from healthy donors and cancer patients. Clones were read by immunoSEQ multiplex PCR, and TCRdb kept only the in-frame ones, dropping some. The sample records 170,000 or so clones, more than 90% being singletons. The specimen sequenced was blood. This TCR was recovered from a woman aged 40 to 50 in good health.

CDR3 region: CASSLGQGLSNQPQHF. The CDR3 nucleotides read TGCGCCAGCAGCCTCGGACAGGGTTTAAGCAATCAGCCCCAGCATTTT. The chain carries TRBV4-1 and TRBJ1-5; 8 nucleotides agree with TRBD1. CDR3 length: 16 amino acids. Germline V CDR1 and CDR2: MGHRA, YSYEKL. V was clipped by 4 bases and J by 1 base; unmatched bases: 6.